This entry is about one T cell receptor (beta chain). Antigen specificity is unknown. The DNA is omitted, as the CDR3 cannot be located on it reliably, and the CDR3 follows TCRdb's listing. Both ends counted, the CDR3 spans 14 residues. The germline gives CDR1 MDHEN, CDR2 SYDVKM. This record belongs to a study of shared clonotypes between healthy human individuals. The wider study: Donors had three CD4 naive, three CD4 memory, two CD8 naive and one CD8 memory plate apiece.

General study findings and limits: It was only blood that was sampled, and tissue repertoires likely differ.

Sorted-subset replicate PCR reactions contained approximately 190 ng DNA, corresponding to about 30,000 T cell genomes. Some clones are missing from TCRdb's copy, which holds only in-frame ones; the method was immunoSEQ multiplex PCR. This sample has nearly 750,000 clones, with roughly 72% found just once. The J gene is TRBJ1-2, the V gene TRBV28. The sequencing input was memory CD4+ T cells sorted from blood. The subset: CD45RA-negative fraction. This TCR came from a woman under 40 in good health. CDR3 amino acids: CASSFGAGSYGYTF.